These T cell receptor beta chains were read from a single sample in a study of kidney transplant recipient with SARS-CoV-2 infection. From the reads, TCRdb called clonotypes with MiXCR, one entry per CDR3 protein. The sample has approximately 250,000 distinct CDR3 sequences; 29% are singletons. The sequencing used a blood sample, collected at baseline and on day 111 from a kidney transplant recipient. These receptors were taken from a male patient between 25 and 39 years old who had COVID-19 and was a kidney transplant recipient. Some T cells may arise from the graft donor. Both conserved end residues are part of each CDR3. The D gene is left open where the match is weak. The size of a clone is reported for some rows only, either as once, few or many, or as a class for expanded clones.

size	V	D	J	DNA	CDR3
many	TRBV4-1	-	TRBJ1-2	TGCGCCAGCAGCCAAATGGGGCGGCGGAACTATGGCTACACCTTC	CASSQMGRRNYGYTF
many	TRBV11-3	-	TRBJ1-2	TGTGCCAGCAGCGAGAAGCCCGATCTCGGAAAGACCTATGGCTACACCTTC	CASSEKPDLGKTYGYTF
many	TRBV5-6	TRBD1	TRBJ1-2	TGTGCCAGCAGCGTGGACAGGGGCCGCTATGGCTACACCTTC	CASSVDRGRYGYTF
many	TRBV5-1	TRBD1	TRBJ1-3	TGCGCCAGCAGCGAAAGGACAGGGTCTGGAAACACCATATATTTT	CASSERTGSGNTIYF
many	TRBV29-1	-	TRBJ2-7	TGCAGCGTTGAAGATACTTCCCCCGGGTACGAGCAGTACTTC	CSVEDTSPGYEQYF
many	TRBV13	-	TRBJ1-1	TGTGCCAGCAGCTTAGGAGCCTCGTACACTGAAGCTTTCTTT	CASSLGASYTEAFF
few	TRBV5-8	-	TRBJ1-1	TGTGCCAGCAGCTTGGGGCAGGGAATTTACCTGAGAAGCACTGAAGCTTTCTTT	CASSLGQGIYLRSTEAFF
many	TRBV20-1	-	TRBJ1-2	TGCAGTGCTGCACCCTTGCTGTTTCGAAAGACCTATGGCTACACCTTC	CSAAPLLFRKTYGYTF
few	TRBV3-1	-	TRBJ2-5	TGTGCCAGCAGCTTGAATAATCCCATTTCTTTCTCTGAGACCCAGTACTTC	CASSLNNPISFSETQYF
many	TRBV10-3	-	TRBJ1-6	TGTGCCATCAGTCCACTAAGACAGTTCGCCCCAAATTCACCCCTCCACTTT	CAISPLRQFAPNSPLHF
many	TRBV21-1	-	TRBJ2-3	TGTGCCAGCAGATTCTTGATAGCTACAGTCATGCAAGATACGCAGTATTTT	CASRFLIATVMQDTQYF
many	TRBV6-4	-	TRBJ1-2	TGTGCCAGCAGTAATTGGCCCTCACACGGAAAGACCTATGGCTACACCTTC	CASSNWPSHGKTYGYTF
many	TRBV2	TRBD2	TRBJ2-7	TGTGAGAGCAAAACCCCGACTAGCGGGGGCTACGAGCAGTACTTC	CESKTPTSGGYEQYF
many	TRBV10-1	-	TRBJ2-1	TGCGCCAGCAGTGAGAATCCGGCAGGGGGGAACAATGAGCAGTTCTTC	CASSENPAGGNNEQFF
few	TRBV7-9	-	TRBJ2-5	TGTGCCAGCAGCTTCGGGCAGGGGAAAGAGACCCAGTACTTC	CASSFGQGKETQYF
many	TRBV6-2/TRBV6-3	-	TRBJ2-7	TGTGCCAGCAGTTATGGGAACTACGAGCAGTACTTC	CASSYGNYEQYF
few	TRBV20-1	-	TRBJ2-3	TGCAGTGCTAGGGCTTGGGGACAAGATACGCAGTATTTT	CSARAWGQDTQYF
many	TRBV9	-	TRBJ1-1	TGTGCCAGCACCCGGGGGGTAGGGACTGGGAACACTGAAGCTTTCTTT	CASTRGVGTGNTEAFF
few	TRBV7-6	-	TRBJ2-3	TGTGCCAGCAGCTTCGATTCAGGTTACGATACGCAGTATTTT	CASSFDSGYDTQYF
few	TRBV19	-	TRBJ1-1	TGTGCCAGTAGTCCGTGGACAGCCCGGAACACTGAAGCTTTCTTT	CASSPWTARNTEAFF
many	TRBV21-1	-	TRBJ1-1	TGTGCCAGCAGCAAAGTAAGGGGTTCGGACACTGAAGCTTTCTTT	CASSKVRGSDTEAFF
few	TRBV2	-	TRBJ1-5	TGTGCCAGCAGTAGCGACAGTATTAATCAGCCCCAGCATTTT	CASSSDSINQPQHF
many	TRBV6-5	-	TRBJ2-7	TGTGCCAGCAGGAACGCCCCCAGGTTTGGGAGCTCCTACGAGCAGTACTTC	CASRNAPRFGSSYEQYF
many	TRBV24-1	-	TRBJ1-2	TGTGCCACCAGTGGAACGTTTAGTACCAGAAAGACCTATGGCTACACCTTC	CATSGTFSTRKTYGYTF
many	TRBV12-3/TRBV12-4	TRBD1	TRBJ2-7	TGTGCCAGCAGCCAGACAGGGGGCGATGGCGACGAGCAGTACTTC	CASSQTGGDGDEQYF
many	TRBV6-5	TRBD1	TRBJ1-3	TGTGCCAGCAGACAGGGGGTTGCAGGAAACACCATATATTTT	CASRQGVAGNTIYF
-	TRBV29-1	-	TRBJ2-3	TGCAGCGTCGGGGCGGCCGCCGACACAGATACGCAGTATTTT	CSVGAAADTDTQYF
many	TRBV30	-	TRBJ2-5	TGTGCCTGGGCCCCCACAGCCTCCCAAGAGACCCAGTACTTC	CAWAPTASQETQYF
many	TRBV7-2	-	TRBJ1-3	TGTGCCAGCAGATCCGGGACAAGAAACACCATATATTTT	CASRSGTRNTIYF
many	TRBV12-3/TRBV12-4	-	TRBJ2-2	TGTGCCAGCAGTTTGGGACCGACGAACACCGGGGAGCTGTTTTTT	CASSLGPTNTGELFF
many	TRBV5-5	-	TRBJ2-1	TGTGCCAGCAGCTTGGGAACAGAGTTCTACAATGAGCAGTTCTTC	CASSLGTEFYNEQFF
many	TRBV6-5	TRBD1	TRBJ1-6	TGTGCCAGCAGCCCAGGCTTGGGACAGTCAAATTCACCCCTCCACTTT	CASSPGLGQSNSPLHF
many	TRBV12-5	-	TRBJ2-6	TGTGCTAGTGCATCATCTGGGGCCAACGTCCTGACTTTC	CASASSGANVLTF
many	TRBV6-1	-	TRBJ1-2	TGTGCCAGCAGTAAGCTGCGCTCTATGCGAAAGACCTATGGCTACACCTTC	CASSKLRSMRKTYGYTF
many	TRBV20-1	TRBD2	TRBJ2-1	TGCAGTGCTAGAAGACATGGGACTAGCGGGGTCAATGAGCAGTTCTTC	CSARRHGTSGVNEQFF
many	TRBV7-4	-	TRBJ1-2	TGTGCCAGCAGCGCACAGTTTTCAGCTCGAAAGACCTATGGCTACACCTTC	CASSAQFSARKTYGYTF
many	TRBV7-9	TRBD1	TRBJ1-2	TGTGCCAGCAGCTTAGGAGGGACAGCTTACCCCTTC	CASSLGGTAYPF
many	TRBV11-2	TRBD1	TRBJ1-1	TGTGCCAGCAGCGGCGACAGGGTGGGAACTGAAGCTTTCTTT	CASSGDRVGTEAFF
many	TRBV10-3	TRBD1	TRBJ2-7	TGTGCCATCAGTGCAACAGGGGTCTACGAGCAGTACTTC	CAISATGVYEQYF
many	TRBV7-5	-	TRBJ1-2	-	CISVPERCSEVGKTYGYTF
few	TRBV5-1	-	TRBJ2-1	TGCGCCAGCAGCTTGAAGGGGCAAGCCCCTTACAATGAGCAGTTCTTC	CASSLKGQAPYNEQFF